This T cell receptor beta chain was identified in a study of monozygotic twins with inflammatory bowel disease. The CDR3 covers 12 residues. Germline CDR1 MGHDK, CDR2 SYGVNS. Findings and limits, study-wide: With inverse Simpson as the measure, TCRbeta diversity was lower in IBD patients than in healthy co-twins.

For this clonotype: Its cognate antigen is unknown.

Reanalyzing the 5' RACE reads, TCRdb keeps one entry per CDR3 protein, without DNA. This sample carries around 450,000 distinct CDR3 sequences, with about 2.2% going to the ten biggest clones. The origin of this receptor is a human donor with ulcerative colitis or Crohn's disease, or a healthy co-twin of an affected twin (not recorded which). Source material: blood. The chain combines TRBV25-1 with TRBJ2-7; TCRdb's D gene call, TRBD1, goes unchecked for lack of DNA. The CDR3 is CASTQGLYEQYF.